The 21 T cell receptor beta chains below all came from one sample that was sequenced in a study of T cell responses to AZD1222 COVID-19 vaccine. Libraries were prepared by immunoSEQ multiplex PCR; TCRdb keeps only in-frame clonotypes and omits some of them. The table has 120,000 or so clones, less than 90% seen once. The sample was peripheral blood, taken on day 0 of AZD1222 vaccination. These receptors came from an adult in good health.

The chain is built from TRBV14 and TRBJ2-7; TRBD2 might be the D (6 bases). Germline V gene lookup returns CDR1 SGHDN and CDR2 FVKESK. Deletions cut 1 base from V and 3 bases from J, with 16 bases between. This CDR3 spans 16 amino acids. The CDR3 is CASSQARASGYYEQYF. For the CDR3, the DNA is TGTGCCAGCAGCCAAGCCCGTGCCAGCGGGTACTACGAGCAGTACTTC. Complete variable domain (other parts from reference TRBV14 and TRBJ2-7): EAGVTQFPSHSVIEKGQTVTLRCDPISGHDNLYWYRRVMGKEIKFLLHFVKESKQDESGMPNNRFLAERTGGTYSTLKVQPAELEDSGVYFCASSQARASGYYEQYFGPGTRLTVT.

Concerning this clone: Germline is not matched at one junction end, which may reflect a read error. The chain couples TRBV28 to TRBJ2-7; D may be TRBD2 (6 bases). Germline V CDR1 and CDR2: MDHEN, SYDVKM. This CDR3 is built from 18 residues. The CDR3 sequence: CASSSPGRTFEGNYEQYF. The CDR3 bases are TGTGCCAGCAGTTCCCCGGGGAGGACCTTCGAGGGAAATTACGAACAGTACTTC. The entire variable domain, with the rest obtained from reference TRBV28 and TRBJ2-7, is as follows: DVKVTQSSRYLVKRTGEKVFLECVQDMDHENMFWYRQDPGLGLRLIYFSYDVKMKEKGDIPEGYSVSREKKERFSLILESASTNQTSMYLCASSSPGRTFEGNYEQYFGPGTRLTVT.

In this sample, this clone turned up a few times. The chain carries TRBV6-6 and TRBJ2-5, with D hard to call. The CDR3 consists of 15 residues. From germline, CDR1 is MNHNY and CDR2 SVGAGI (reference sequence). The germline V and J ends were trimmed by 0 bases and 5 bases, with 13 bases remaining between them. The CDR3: CASSYSQRVGETQYF. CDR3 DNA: TGTGCCAGCAGTTACTCTCAAAGGGTCGGGGAGACCCAGTACTTC.

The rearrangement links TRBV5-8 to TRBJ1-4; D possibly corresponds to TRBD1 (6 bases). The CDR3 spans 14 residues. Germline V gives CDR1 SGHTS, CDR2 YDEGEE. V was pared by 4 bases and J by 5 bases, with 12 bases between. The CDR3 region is CASSPGDTNEKLFF. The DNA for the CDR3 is TGTGCCAGCAGCCCCGGGGACACAAATGAAAAACTGTTTTTT.

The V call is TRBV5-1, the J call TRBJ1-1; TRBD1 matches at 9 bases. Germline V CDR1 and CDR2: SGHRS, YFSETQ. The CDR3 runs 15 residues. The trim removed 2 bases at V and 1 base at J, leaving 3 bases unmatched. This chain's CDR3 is CASSFGQGQNTEAFF. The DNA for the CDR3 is TGCGCCAGCAGCTTTGGACAGGGGCAGAACACTGAAGCTTTCTTT.

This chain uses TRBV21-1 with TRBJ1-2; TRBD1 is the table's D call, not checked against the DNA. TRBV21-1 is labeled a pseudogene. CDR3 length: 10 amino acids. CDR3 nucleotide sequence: TGTGCCAGCGACAGGGGGGGCTACACCTTC. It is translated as CASDRGGYTF.

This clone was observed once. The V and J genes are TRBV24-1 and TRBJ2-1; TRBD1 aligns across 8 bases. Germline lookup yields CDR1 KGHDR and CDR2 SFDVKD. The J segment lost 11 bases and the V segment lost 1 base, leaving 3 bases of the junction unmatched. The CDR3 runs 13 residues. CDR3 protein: CATSDFGQGKQFF. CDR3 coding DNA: TGTGCCACCAGTGATTTCGGACAGGGAAAGCAGTTCTTC.

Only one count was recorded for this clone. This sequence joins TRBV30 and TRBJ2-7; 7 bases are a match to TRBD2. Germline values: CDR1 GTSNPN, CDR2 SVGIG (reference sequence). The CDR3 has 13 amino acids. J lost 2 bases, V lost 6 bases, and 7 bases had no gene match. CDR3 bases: TGTGCCTGCTTTAGCGGGTCGGCCTACGAGCAGTACTTC. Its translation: CACFSGSAYEQYF.

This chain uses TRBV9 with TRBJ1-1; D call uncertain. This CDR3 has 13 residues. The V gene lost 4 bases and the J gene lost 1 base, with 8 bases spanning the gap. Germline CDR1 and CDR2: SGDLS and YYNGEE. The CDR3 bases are TGTGCCAGCAGCCCAATGAGGAACACTGAAGCTTTCTTT. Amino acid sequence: CASSPMRNTEAFF. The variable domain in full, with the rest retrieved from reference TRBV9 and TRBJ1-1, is DSGVTQTPKHLITATGQRVTLRCSPRSGDLSVYWYQQSLDQGLQFLIQYYNGEERAKGNILERFSAQQFPDLHSELNLSSLELGDSALYFCASSPMRNTEAFFGQGTRLTVV.

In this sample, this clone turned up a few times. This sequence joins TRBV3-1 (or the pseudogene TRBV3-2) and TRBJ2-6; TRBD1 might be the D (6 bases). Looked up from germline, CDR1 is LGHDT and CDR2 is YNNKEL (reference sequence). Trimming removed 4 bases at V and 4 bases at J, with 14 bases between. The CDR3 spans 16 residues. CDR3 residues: CASSPQSGTGANVLTF. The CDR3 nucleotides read TGTGCCAGCAGCCCGCAGTCCGGGACAGGGGCCAACGTCCTGACTTTC.

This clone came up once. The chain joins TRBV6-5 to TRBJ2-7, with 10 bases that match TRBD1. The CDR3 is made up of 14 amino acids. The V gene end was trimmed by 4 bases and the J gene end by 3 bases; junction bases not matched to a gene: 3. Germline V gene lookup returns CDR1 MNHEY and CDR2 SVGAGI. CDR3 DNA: TGTGCCAGCAGTTCCGGACAGGGGGTCTACGAGCAGTACTTC. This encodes CASSSGQGVYEQYF.

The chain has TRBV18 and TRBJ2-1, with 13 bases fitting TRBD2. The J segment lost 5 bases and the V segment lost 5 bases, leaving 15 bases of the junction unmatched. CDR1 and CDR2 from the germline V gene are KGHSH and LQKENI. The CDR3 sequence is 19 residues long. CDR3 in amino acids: CASSAPGLAGAGTHNEQFF. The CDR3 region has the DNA TGTGCCAGCTCAGCTCCCGGACTAGCGGGGGCAGGCACCCACAATGAGCAGTTCTTC.

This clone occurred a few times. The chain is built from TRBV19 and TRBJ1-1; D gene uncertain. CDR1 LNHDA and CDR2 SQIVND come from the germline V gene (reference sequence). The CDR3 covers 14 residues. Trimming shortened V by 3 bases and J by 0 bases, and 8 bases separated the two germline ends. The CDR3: CASSMNSLNTEAFF. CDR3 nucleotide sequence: TGTGCCAGTAGTATGAACTCCCTGAACACTGAAGCTTTCTTT. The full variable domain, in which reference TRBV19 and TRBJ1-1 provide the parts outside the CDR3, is DGGITQSPKYLFRKEGQNVTLSCEQNLNHDAMYWYRQDPGQGLRLIYYSQIVNDFQKGDIAEGYSVSREKKESFPLTVTSAQKNPTAFYLCASSMNSLNTEAFFGQGTRLTVV.

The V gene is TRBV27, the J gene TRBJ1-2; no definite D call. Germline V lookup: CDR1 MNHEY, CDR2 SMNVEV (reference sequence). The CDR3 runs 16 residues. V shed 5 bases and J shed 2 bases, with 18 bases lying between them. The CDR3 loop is CASSPQSQVKNYGYTF. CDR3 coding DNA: TGTGCCAGCAGTCCACAGAGTCAGGTTAAAAACTATGGCTACACCTTC.

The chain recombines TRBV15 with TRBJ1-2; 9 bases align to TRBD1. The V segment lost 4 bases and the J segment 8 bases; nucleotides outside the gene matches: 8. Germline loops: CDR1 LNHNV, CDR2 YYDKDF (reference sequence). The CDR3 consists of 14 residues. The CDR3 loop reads CATSTRTGAGGYTF. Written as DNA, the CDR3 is TGTGCCACCAGCACCCGGACAGGGGCCGGAGGCTACACCTTC.

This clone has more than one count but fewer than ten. This CDR3 is CASIRRSPFSSGDTEAFF. The CDR3 DNA follows: TGTGCCAGCATTAGGAGGAGTCCCTTTAGCAGTGGAGACACTGAAGCTTTCTTT. The rearrangement uses TRBV2 and TRBJ1-1; no reliable D call. Trimming pared 7 bases from V and 3 bases from J, leaving 27 bases between. The CDR3 sequence is 18 residues long. Germline V gives CDR1 SNHLY, CDR2 FYNNEI.

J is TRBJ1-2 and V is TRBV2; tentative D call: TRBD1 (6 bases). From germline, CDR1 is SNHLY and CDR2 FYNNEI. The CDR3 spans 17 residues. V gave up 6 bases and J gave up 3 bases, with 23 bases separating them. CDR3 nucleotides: TGTGCCAGCAGGGACGGGACACTCTATCAGACCGACTATGGCTACACCTTC. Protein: CASRDGTLYQTDYGYTF.

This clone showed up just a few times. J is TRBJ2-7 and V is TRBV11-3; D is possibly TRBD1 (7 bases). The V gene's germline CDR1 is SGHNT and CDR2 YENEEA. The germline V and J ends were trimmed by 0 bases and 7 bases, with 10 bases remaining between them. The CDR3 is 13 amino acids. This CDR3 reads CASSLEQGGEQYF. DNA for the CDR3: TGTGCCAGCAGCTTAGAGCAGGGGGGTGAGCAGTACTTC.

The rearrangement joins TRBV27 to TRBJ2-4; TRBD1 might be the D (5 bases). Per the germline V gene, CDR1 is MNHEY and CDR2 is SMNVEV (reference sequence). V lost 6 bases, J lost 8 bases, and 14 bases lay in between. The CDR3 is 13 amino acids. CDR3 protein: CASRWGGSDIQYF. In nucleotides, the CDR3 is TGTGCCAGCAGATGGGGCGGTTCAGACATTCAGTACTTC.

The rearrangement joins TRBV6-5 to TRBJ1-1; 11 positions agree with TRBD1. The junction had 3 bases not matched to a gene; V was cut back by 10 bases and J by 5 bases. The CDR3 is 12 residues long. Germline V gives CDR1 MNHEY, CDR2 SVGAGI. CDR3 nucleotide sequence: TGTGCCACGGACAGGGGGCGTACTGAAGCTTTCTTT. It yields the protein CATDRGRTEAFF.

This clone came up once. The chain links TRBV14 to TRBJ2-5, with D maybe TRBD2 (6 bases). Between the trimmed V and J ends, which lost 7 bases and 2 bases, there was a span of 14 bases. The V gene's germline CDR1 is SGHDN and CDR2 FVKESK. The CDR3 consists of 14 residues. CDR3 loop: CASTPLATQETQYF. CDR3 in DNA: TGTGCCAGCACCCCCCTAGCGACACAAGAGACCCAGTACTTC.